A single sample is the source of the 2 T cell receptor beta chains below, sequenced in a study of T-cell memory formation after mild COVID-19. A single record per CDR3 protein comes from TCRdb applying MiXCR to the 5' RACE reads. The sample lists under 450,000 distinct CDR3 sequences; about 15% were seen once. The sequenced material came from PBMCs or a T cell subset sorted from them (not recorded which). Receptors were obtained from a man younger than 35 who had mild COVID-19 (a few samples of this study predate the infection). Cell type and time point are not known.

The table lists this clonotype with many counts. The chain couples TRBV7-3 to TRBJ2-3; 13 nucleotides match TRBD2. Germline loops: CDR1 SGHTA, CDR2 FQGTGA. V lost 5 bases, J lost 6 bases, and 5 bases stayed unmatched. This CDR3 comprises 15 residues. The CDR3 coding sequence is TGTGCCAGCAGCCCAGGGACTAGCGGGGCGGATACGCAGTATTTT. Its protein product is CASSPGTSGADTQYF.

This sequence joins TRBV6-5 and TRBJ1-2; possibly TRBD1 for D (5 bases). The length of the CDR3 is 14 residues. Germline CDR1 and CDR2: MNHEY and SVGAGI. V was cut by 6 bases and J by 7 bases, with 18 bases left in between. This CDR3 is CASRRRDPAAGYTF. The CDR3 DNA follows: TGTGCCAGCAGACGGAGGGACCCGGCTGCTGGCTACACCTTC.